Listed below are T cell receptor beta chains from one sample, sequenced in a study of stereotactic body radiotherapy in pancreatic ductal adenocarcinoma. TCRdb re-called the bulk RNA-seq reads with MiXCR, one entry per CDR3 protein. The sample totals 1 distinct CDR3 sequence. Sequencing used tumor tissue, obtained after stereotactic body radiotherapy or without it (not recorded which). These receptor sequences come from a human donor with pancreatic ductal adenocarcinoma. The CDR3 runs from the conserved cysteine through the conserved F or W. The D gene is left open where the match is weak.

J: TRBJ2-1
D: .
V: TRBV19
CDR3: CASSPYLQGGGKQFF
DNA: TGTGCCAGTAGTCCCTATTTACAAGGGGGAGGTAAGCAGTTCTTC